This entry describes one T cell receptor beta chain. The CDR3 extends over 14 amino acids. Germline V CDR1 and CDR2: SGDLS, YYNGEE. Trimming took 0 bases from V and 6 from J, leaving 10 bases between them. The data derive from a study of blood T cell repertoires in COVID-19. Overall study: The origin of the acute and convalescent COVID-19 samples was the United States, Italy and Spain. PBMCs, B-cell-depleted T cells, or T cells provided the cDNA or gDNA that made up the material.

The authors' processing: By means of reference gene primer amplification, nucleated cell counts were estimated. This table comes from immunoSEQ multiplex PCR, and its TCRdb copy is limited to in-frame clones, with some not included. That table is the source of V, J and clone size, and D and trimming were worked out from the DNA. The sample has around 15,000 clones, roughly nine tenths seen once. The clonotype originates from a man at least 80 years old with acute or convalescent COVID-19. The V call is TRBV9, the J call TRBJ2-1; D perhaps matches TRBD2 (5 bases). Material: peripheral blood. As DNA, the CDR3 is TGTGCCAGCAGCGTAGTGGGAGCAGGCAATGAGCAGTTCTTC. Amino acids: CASSVVGAGNEQFF.